Following are 26 T cell receptor beta chains from one sample sequenced in a study of cytomegalovirus exposure and HLA in healthy donors. 13 Jbeta primers and 60 Vbeta primers were used for the PCR. Profiling relied on immunoSEQ multiplex PCR, and the TCRdb table lists in-frame clones only, not all of them. The profile shows 150,000 to 160,000 clones, more than 75% of them singletons. Sequenced material: PBMCs. These receptors were taken from a woman between 40 and 55 years old in good health and CMV-seropositive.

The V and J genes are TRBV9 and TRBJ2-7; D gene ambiguous. CDR3 length: 14 amino acids. Germline loops: CDR1 SGDLS, CDR2 YYNGEE. Deletions cut 0 bases from V and 3 bases from J, with 10 bases between. CDR3 DNA: TGTGCCAGCAGCGTAGGAGACACTGACTACGAGCAGTACTTC. It encodes CASSVGDTDYEQYF. Supplemented by reference TRBV9 and TRBJ2-7, the full variable domain reads DSGVTQTPKHLITATGQRVTLRCSPRSGDLSVYWYQQSLDQGLQFLIQYYNGEERAKGNILERFSAQQFPDLHSELNLSSLELGDSALYFCASSVGDTDYEQYFGPGTRLTVT.

The rearrangement joins TRBV11-3 to TRBJ1-3, with D possibly TRBD1 on 5 matching bases. V was trimmed by 1 base and J by 0 bases, leaving 13 bases between them. The CDR3 runs 17 residues. CDR1 and CDR2 (germline): SGHNT, YENEEA. CDR3 loop: CASSLAWGRTSGNTIYF. In DNA, the CDR3 is TGTGCCAGCAGCTTAGCCTGGGGCAGGACCTCTGGAAACACCATATATTTT.

The CDR3 sequence is CASGQGQNTEAFF. For the CDR3, the DNA is TGTGCCAGTGGACAGGGGCAGAACACTGAAGCTTTCTTT. The genes are TRBV14 and TRBJ1-1; 9 bases are a match to TRBD1. The V gene end was trimmed by 9 bases and the J gene end by 1 base; junction bases not matched to a gene: 3. This CDR3 has 13 amino acids. CDR1 and CDR2 from the germline V gene are SGHDN and FVKESK.

The chain has TRBV7-8 and TRBJ2-1, with TRBD2 matching over 7 bases. The CDR3 has 15 residues. Germline CDR1 is SGHVS and CDR2 is FQNEAQ. J lost 9 bases, V lost 5 bases, and 13 bases had no gene match. CDR3 region: CASSARGGSGSEQFF. CDR3 coding DNA: TGTGCCAGCAGCGCTCGGGGAGGGTCAGGGAGTGAGCAGTTCTTC.

CDR3 in amino acids: CASSSPLAGGNTGELFF. The DNA of the CDR3 is TGTGCCAGCAGCTCCCCCCTAGCGGGAGGGAACACCGGGGAGCTGTTTTTT. The J gene is TRBJ2-2, the V gene TRBV7-3; 11 positions agree with TRBD2. Losses at the gene ends were 4 bases for V and 1 base for J; bases not matched to a gene: 5. Looked up from germline, CDR1 is SGHTA and CDR2 is FQGTGA. CDR3 size: 17 residues.

This clone was seen more than once but under ten times. J is TRBJ2-7 and V is TRBV6-1; weak D call: TRBD1 (5 bases). V was pared by 4 bases and J by 4 bases, with 8 bases between. The CDR3 is made up of 12 amino acids. CDR1 is MNHNS, CDR2 SASEGT, per germline. CDR3 DNA sequence: TGTGCCAGCAGTGGGCAGGGTTACGAGCAGTACTTC. Translated, it gives CASSGQGYEQYF.

The chain uses TRBV27 and TRBJ2-7; 9 bases align to TRBD1. The CDR3 is made up of 15 amino acids. J gave up 5 bases and V 5 bases, and 10 bases lay outside the gene matches. Germline V gene sequence: CDR1 MNHEY, CDR2 SMNVEV (reference sequence). Here the CDR3 reads CASSNIGTGHHEQYF. CDR3 coding DNA: TGTGCCAGCAGTAACATAGGGACAGGGCATCACGAGCAGTACTTC.

The V gene is TRBV7-8, the J gene TRBJ2-7; 7 bases agree with TRBD1. V shed 6 bases and J 4 bases; nucleotides not matched to a gene: 9. Germline V gene lookup returns CDR1 SGHVS and CDR2 FQNEAQ. The CDR3 covers 14 residues. CDR3 bases: TGTGCCAGCAGATCAGGGGGACCCCCATACGAGCAGTACTTC. Encoded protein: CASRSGGPPYEQYF. The full variable domain, rest sourced from reference TRBV7-8 and TRBJ2-7, is GAGVSQSPRYKVAKRGQDVALRCDPISGHVSLFWYQQALGQGPEFLTYFQNEAQLDKSGLPSDRFFAERPEGSVSTLKIQRTQQEDSAVYLCASRSGGPPYEQYFGPGTRLTVT.

In its sample, this clone was seen once. This chain connects TRBV18 to TRBJ2-7; no clear D. This CDR3 spans 14 amino acids. V was pared by 5 bases and J by 3 bases, with 14 bases between. Germline CDR1 KGHSH, CDR2 LQKENI. CDR3 residues: CASSNLSWSYEQYF. CDR3 DNA: TGTGCCAGCTCAAACCTTAGCTGGAGCTACGAGCAGTACTTC.

This clone was detected only once. This chain links TRBV30 with TRBJ2-7; D might be TRBD1 (6 bases). CDR1 is GTSNPN and CDR2 is SVGIG in the germline V gene (reference sequence). Trimming removed 7 bases at V and 6 bases at J, with 19 bases between. The CDR3 length is 13 residues. The chain's CDR3 is CASNRESLREQYF. CDR3 bases: TGTGCCTCCAACAGGGAATCCTTACGCGAGCAGTACTTC.

The rearrangement uses TRBV18 and TRBJ1-1; D perhaps matches TRBD1 (6 bases). Trimming shortened V by 3 bases and J by 4 bases, and 18 bases separated the two germline ends. CDR3 size: 16 residues. Germline-derived CDR1 and CDR2 are KGHSH and LQKENI. The CDR3 DNA follows: TGTGCCAGCTCACCCTCGGGGGGGGCGCCAGGCACTGAAGCTTTCTTT. Residues: CASSPSGGAPGTEAFF.

The V and J genes are TRBV5-6 and TRBJ2-7; no definite D call. The V end was cut by 0 bases, the J end by 0 bases, with 4 bases between. Germline CDR1 SGHDT, CDR2 YYEEEE. The CDR3 is made up of 13 amino acids. The CDR3 loop reads CASSLALSYEQYF. DNA for the CDR3: TGTGCCAGCAGCTTGGCCCTCTCCTACGAGCAGTACTTC.

The J gene is TRBJ2-5, the V gene TRBV4-2, with 9 bases matching TRBD2. CDR3 length: 16 amino acids. The germline V gene encodes CDR1 LGHNA and CDR2 YNFKEQ. The trim removed 0 bases at V and 6 bases at J, leaving 8 bases unmatched. The CDR3, as DNA: TGTGCCAGCAGCCAAGACGGGTCTAGCGGGGTACAGACCCAGTACTTC. It codes for CASSQDGSSGVQTQYF.

The chain carries TRBV11-3 and TRBJ2-7, with 10 bases matching TRBD2. CDR1 is SGHNT and CDR2 is YENEEA in the germline V gene. V was pared by 3 bases and J by 0 bases, with 2 bases of the junction left unmatched. The CDR3 spans 15 residues. As DNA, the CDR3 is TGTGCCAGCAGCTTTAGCGGGAGGACCTCCTACGAGCAGTACTTC. Its translation: CASSFSGRTSYEQYF.

CDR3 residues: CASRLAGASEQFF. Written as DNA, the CDR3 is TGTGCCAGCAGACTAGCGGGAGCTTCTGAGCAGTTCTTC. The V and J genes are TRBV5-4 and TRBJ2-1; 11 bases are a match to TRBD2. CDR1 is SGHNT, CDR2 YYREEE, per germline (reference sequence). This CDR3 comprises 13 residues. Trimming at V came to 5 bases and at J to 9 bases, leaving 4 bases not matched to a gene.

As DNA, the CDR3 is TGTGCCAGCTCACCAAGTAGGGGGTTAAGCACTGAAGCTTTCTTT. This encodes CASSPSRGLSTEAFF. The V gene is TRBV18, the J gene TRBJ1-1, with D possibly TRBD1 on 6 matching bases. Germline loops: CDR1 KGHSH, CDR2 LQKENI. The germline V and J ends were trimmed by 2 bases and 4 bases, with 14 bases remaining between them. The CDR3 runs to 15 residues.

The V gene is TRBV27, the J gene TRBJ1-1; tentative D call: TRBD1 (6 bases). The CDR3 loop spans 15 amino acids. The germline V and J ends were trimmed by 6 bases and 3 bases, with 17 bases remaining between them. The V gene's germline CDR1 is MNHEY and CDR2 SMNVEV (reference sequence). CDR3: CASRHYTGRDTEAFF. The CDR3 region has the DNA TGTGCCAGCAGACATTATACAGGGAGGGACACTGAAGCTTTCTTT.

The V call is TRBV5-6, the J call TRBJ2-5; 7 bases fit TRBD2. Germline CDR1 reads SGHDT; CDR2 reads YYEEEE. With V trimmed by 1 base and J by 2 bases, 5 bases remained unmatched. The CDR3 extends over 15 amino acids. The CDR3 DNA reads TGTGCCAGCAGCTTGTTGGGGGAGGGACAAGAGACCCAGTACTTC. This gives the protein CASSLLGEGQETQYF.

This rearrangement joins TRBV7-9 to TRBJ2-1; D unresolved. Trimming shortened V by 7 bases and J by 9 bases, and 13 bases separated the two germline ends. The CDR3 covers 12 residues. Germline CDR1 SEHNR, CDR2 FQNEAQ (reference sequence). The CDR3 loop is CASIEAKFEQFF. CDR3 coding DNA: TGTGCCAGCATCGAGGCGAAATTTGAGCAGTTCTTC.

V and J are TRBV5-6 and TRBJ2-3, with a possible D match to TRBD2 (6 bases). The germline gives CDR1 SGHDT, CDR2 YYEEEE. The CDR3 covers 15 residues. Trimming cost V 2 bases and J 0 bases, with 10 bases left between them. The CDR3 is CASSFLAASTDTQYF. The CDR3 bases are TGTGCCAGCAGCTTTTTAGCGGCTAGCACAGATACGCAGTATTTT.

V usage is TRBV18 and J usage is TRBJ1-5, with D hard to call. V was shortened by 2 bases and J by 0 bases, with 8 bases between the two germline ends. The length of the CDR3 is 15 residues. Germline loops: CDR1 KGHSH, CDR2 LQKENI. CDR3 bases: TGTGCCAGCTCACCAAGTAGCTTTAGCAATCAGCCCCAGCATTTT. Translation gives CASSPSSFSNQPQHF.

The chain recombines TRBV28 with TRBJ1-2; TRBD1 is a possible D gene (5 bases). Germline CDR1 reads MDHEN; CDR2 reads SYDVKM. Trimming removed 3 bases at V and 6 bases at J, with 17 bases between. This CDR3 has 15 residues. The CDR3 reads CASSLAGLNLDGYTF. DNA of the CDR3: TGTGCCAGCAGTTTGGCGGGACTCAACCTTGATGGCTACACCTTC.

V and J are TRBV28 and TRBJ1-5; D possibly corresponds to TRBD1 (5 bases). Trimming took 6 bases from V and 2 from J, leaving 14 bases between them. Germline CDR1 MDHEN, CDR2 SYDVKM. The CDR3 length is 15 residues. CDR3 residues: CASSSGGAGNQPQHF. Written as DNA, the CDR3 is TGTGCCAGCAGCTCTGGAGGGGCCGGCAATCAGCCCCAGCATTTT. Complete variable domain (other parts from reference TRBV28 and TRBJ1-5): DVKVTQSSRYLVKRTGEKVFLECVQDMDHENMFWYRQDPGLGLRLIYFSYDVKMKEKGDIPEGYSVSREKKERFSLILESASTNQTSMYLCASSSGGAGNQPQHFGDGTRLSIL.

The J gene is TRBJ2-5, the V gene TRBV2; a possible D gene is TRBD2 (6 bases). Germline lookup yields CDR1 SNHLY and CDR2 FYNNEI. V lost 4 bases, J lost 7 bases, and 19 bases lay in between. This CDR3 is built from 15 residues. The CDR3 DNA sequence: TGTGCCAGCAGTGGGGGACTTAATTTCAGAGGGACCCAGTACTTC. Translated, it gives CASSGGLNFRGTQYF. Based on the CDR3 plus reference TRBV2 and TRBJ2-5, the full variable domain is EPEVTQTPSHQVTQMGQEVILRCVPISNHLYFYWYRQILGQKVEFLVSFYNNEISEKSEIFDDQFSVERPDGSNFTLKIRSTKLEDSAMYFCASSGGLNFRGTQYFGPGTRLLVL.

The chain uses TRBV6-1 and TRBJ2-1; TRBD1 agrees at 8 bases. Germline V gene lookup returns CDR1 MNHNS and CDR2 SASEGT. The CDR3 extends over 15 amino acids. Germline trimming cut 4 bases from V and 2 bases from J; bases unmatched to any gene: 4. CDR3 DNA sequence: TGTGCCAGCAGTGGCGGGACAGGCCCCTACAATGAGCAGTTCTTC. Its translation is CASSGGTGPYNEQFF.

This clone appeared a few times. CDR3 nucleotides: TGTGCCATCCAGAACCTGGCCGCCTACGAGCAGTACTTC. Amino acids: CAIQNLAAYEQYF. V usage is TRBV7-9 and J usage is TRBJ2-7; no firm D call. V lost 10 bases, J lost 2 bases, and 15 bases lay in between. This CDR3 region has 13 residues. Germline CDR1 reads SEHNR; CDR2 reads FQNEAQ (reference sequence).